The clone carrying this TCR beta chain was detected once. The source of the sample is a study of blood T cell repertoires in COVID-19. Study as a whole: Samples taken during acute and convalescent COVID-19 were collected in the United States, Italy and Spain. The analysed material was cDNA or gDNA that came from T cells, B-cell-depleted T cells, or PBMCs.

Original processing methods: Amplification of reference gene primers provided the estimated nucleated cell counts. The repertoire was sequenced with immunoSEQ multiplex PCR; TCRdb's copy has only in-frame clones and lacks some. Clonal size and the V and J genes are those of that table, whereas D and trimming came from the DNA. Of about 250,000 clones in the sample, 88% were seen once. Unmatched junction bases numbered 7, after V lost 4 bases and J lost 3 bases. From germline, CDR1 is SGHTA and CDR2 FQGNSA. The CDR3 loop spans 15 amino acids. This chain uses TRBV7-2 with TRBJ1-2; 8 nucleotides line up with TRBD1. The origin of this receptor is a man older than 75 with acute or convalescent COVID-19. What was sequenced was peripheral blood. DNA for the CDR3: TGTGCCAGCAGCTCCCAGGGGGCTGGAGACTATGGCTACACCTTC. Its translation is CASSSQGAGDYGYTF.